The present T cell receptor beta chain was sequenced within a study of T cells in Graves' hyperthyroidism and ophthalmopathy. Any patient presenting with uncontrolled infection, other autoimmune disease, pregnancy or lactation was left out. Each diagnosis drew on symptoms, thyroxine, TRAb, thyroid ultrasound and orbital computed tomography findings. 10 ml fresh peripheral blood yielded the PBMCs. General observations from the study: The majority of expanded thyroid clonotypes above 0.001 also appeared in blood.

V lost 5 bases and J 4 bases, leaving 6 bases between the germline ends. Germline V lookup: CDR1 KGHDR, CDR2 SFDVKD. CDR3 length: 12 amino acids. Template material for amplifying TCR beta CDR3 regions consisted of RNA transcripts. The TCR CDR3 first-round RT-PCR relied on the HTBI primer set. TCRdb fed the multiplex PCR reads into MiXCR, producing one record per CDR3 protein. The table records tens of thousands of distinct CDR3 sequences, around half of them present only once. Note on this clonotype: What it binds is unknown.

Material for sequencing was blood. This clonotype was obtained from a woman in her forties or fifties with Graves' ophthalmopathy. The gene calls are TRBV24-1 and TRBJ2-3; D not certain. The CDR3 DNA follows: TGTGCCACCAGTGGAGAGGCAGATACGCAGTATTTT. This gives the protein CATSGEADTQYF.